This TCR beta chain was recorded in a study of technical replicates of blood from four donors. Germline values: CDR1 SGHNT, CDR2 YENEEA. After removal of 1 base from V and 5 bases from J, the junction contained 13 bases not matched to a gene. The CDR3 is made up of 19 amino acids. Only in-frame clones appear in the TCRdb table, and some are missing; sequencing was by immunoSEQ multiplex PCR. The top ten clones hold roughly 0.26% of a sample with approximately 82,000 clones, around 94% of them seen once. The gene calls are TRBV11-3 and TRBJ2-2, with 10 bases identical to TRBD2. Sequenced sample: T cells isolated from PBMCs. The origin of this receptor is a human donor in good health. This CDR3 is CASSLVAPPSGGPTGELFF. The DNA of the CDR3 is TGTGCCAGCAGCTTAGTAGCCCCTCCTAGCGGGGGACCTACCGGGGAGCTGTTTTTT.